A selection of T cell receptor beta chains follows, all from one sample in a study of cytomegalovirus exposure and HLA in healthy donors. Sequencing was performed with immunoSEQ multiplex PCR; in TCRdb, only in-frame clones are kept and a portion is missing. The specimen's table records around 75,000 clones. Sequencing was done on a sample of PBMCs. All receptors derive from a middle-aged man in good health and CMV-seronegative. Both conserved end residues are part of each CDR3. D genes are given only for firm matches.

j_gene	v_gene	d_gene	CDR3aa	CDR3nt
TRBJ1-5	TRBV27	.	CASSPDGYSNQPQHF	TGTGCCAGCAGTCCCGACGGGTATAGCAATCAGCCCCAGCATTTT
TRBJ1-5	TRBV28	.	CASSLWAGASNQPQHF	TGTGCCAGCAGTTTGTGGGCAGGCGCTAGCAATCAGCCCCAGCATTTT
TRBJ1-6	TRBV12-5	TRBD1	CASGPEGASPLHF	TGTGCTAGTGGTCCGGAGGGGGCTTCACCCCTCCACTTT
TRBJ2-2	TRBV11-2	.	CASSLDRTGELFF	TGTGCCAGCAGCTTAGATCGGACCGGGGAGCTGTTTTTT
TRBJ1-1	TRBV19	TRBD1	CASSIREGTAQAFF	TGTGCCAGTAGTATCCGCGAAGGGACAGCCCAAGCTTTCTTT
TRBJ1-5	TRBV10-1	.	CASSERQGTSSNQPQHF	TGCGCCAGCAGTGAACGCCAGGGGACGTCTAGCAATCAGCCCCAGCATTTT
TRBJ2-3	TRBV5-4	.	CASSSSTDTQYF	TGTGCCAGCAGCTCTAGCACAGATACGCAGTATTTT
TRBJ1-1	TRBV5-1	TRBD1	CASSTGQGVNTEAFF	TGCGCCAGCAGCACGGGACAGGGCGTGAACACTGAAGCTTTCTTT
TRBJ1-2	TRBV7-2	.	CASSFSQENYGYTF	TGTGCCAGCAGCTTTTCACAAGAAAACTATGGCTACACCTTC
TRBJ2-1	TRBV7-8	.	CASSSLGHEQFF	TGTGCCAGCAGCTCACTAGGCCATGAGCAGTTCTTC
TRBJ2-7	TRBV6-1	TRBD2	CASSDALGSGVSYEQYF	TGTGCCAGCAGTGATGCTTTGGGTAGCGGGGTCTCCTACGAGCAGTACTTC
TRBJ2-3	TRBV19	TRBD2	CASHLTSGGADTQYF	TGTGCCAGCCACCTAACTAGCGGGGGAGCAGATACGCAGTATTTT
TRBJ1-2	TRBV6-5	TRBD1	CASSYSGTATYGYTF	TGTGCCAGCAGTTACTCGGGGACAGCGACCTATGGCTACACCTTC
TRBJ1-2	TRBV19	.	CASSRGSSYGYTF	TGTGCCAGTAGTAGGGGCAGTTCATATGGCTACACCTTC
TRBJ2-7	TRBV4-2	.	CASSHQTHEQYF	TGTGCCAGCAGCCATCAAACCCACGAGCAGTACTTC
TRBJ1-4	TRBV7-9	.	CASSQRGGNEKLFF	TGTGCCAGCAGCCAGAGGGGAGGTAATGAAAAACTGTTTTTT
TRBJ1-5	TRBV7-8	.	CASSSQQGPQPQHF	TGTGCCAGCAGCTCCCAACAGGGTCCTCAGCCCCAGCATTTT
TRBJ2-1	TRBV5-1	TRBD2	CASSLAKKTSGKYNEQFF	TGCGCCAGCAGCTTAGCGAAGAAGACTAGCGGAAAGTACAATGAGCAGTTCTTC
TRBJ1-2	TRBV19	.	CASSIGTDQHYGYTF	TGTGCCAGTAGTATAGGGACAGATCAACACTATGGCTACACCTTC
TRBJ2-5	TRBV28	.	CASYIPGETQYF	TGTGCCAGCTACATCCCAGGGGAGACCCAGTACTTC
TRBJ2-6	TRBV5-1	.	CASSLAGMGANVLTF	TGCGCCAGCAGCTTGGCCGGTATGGGGGCCAACGTCCTGACTTTC
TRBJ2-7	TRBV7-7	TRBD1	CASSPTGGYEQYF	TGTGCTAGCAGCCCCACAGGGGGCTACGAGCAGTACTTC
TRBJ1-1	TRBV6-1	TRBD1	CASSTQTGMNTEAFF	TGTGCCAGCAGTACACAGACAGGGATGAACACTGAAGCTTTCTTT
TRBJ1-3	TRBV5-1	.	CASSLAGSASSGNTIYF	TGCGCCAGCAGCTTGGCCGGATCAGCGAGCTCTGGAAACACCATATATTTT
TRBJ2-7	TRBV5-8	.	CASKKGDPSEQYF	TGTGCCAGCAAGAAGGGGGATCCCTCGGAGCAGTACTTC
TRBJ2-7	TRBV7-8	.	CASSSLRRGTYEQYF	TGTGCCAGCAGTTCTCTTCGCAGGGGAACCTACGAGCAGTACTTC
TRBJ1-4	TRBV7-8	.	CASSPSLGESDNEKLFF	TGTGCCAGCAGCCCCTCCCTCGGGGAGAGCGATAATGAAAAACTGTTTTTT
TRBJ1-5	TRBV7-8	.	CASSLNGDEDQPQHF	TGTGCCAGCAGCTTAAACGGTGATGAAGATCAGCCCCAGCATTTT
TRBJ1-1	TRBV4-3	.	CASSQEIFTEAFF	TGCGCCAGCAGCCAGGAGATTTTCACTGAAGCTTTCTTT
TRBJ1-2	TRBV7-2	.	CASSSAFEGLNYGYTF	TGTGCCAGCAGCTCCGCATTCGAGGGACTAAACTATGGCTACACCTTC
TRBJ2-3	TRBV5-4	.	CASSSSISTDTQYF	TGTGCCAGCAGTTCTAGCATTAGCACAGATACGCAGTATTTT
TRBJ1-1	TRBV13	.	CASSLGRAGWGMNTEAFF	TGTGCCAGCAGCTTAGGCCGGGCAGGTTGGGGCATGAACACTGAAGCTTTCTTT
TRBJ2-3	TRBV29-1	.	CSVEISPPRDTQYF	TGCAGCGTTGAAATCTCCCCCCCGAGGGATACGCAGTATTTT
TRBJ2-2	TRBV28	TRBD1	CASSGRDSLNTGELFF	TGTGCCAGCAGTGGAAGGGACAGTCTGAACACCGGGGAGCTGTTTTTT
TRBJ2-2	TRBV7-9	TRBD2	CASSSLAGALTGELFF	TGTGCCAGCAGCTCACTAGCGGGGGCTTTAACCGGGGAGCTGTTTTTT
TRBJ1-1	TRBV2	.	CASSEDLQGRGTEAFF	TGTGCCAGCAGTGAGGATCTACAGGGACGAGGGACTGAAGCTTTCTTT
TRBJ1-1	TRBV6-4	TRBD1	CASSENRGPSDMNTEAFF	TGTGCCAGCAGTGAGAACAGGGGACCCTCGGATATGAACACTGAAGCTTTCTTT
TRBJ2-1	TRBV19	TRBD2	CASNGNREDNEQFF	TGTGCCAGTAACGGGAACCGGGAGGACAATGAGCAGTTCTTC
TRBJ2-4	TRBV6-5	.	CASRIGLENIQYF	TGTGCCAGCAGAATTGGACTGGAAAACATTCAGTACTTC
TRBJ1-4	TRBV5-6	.	CASSFGTTTYEKLFF	TGTGCCAGCAGCTTCGGGACTACTACTTATGAAAAACTGTTTTTT
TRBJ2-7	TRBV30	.	CAWSVPRGANYEQYF	TGTGCCTGGAGTGTACCTCGCGGGGCCAACTACGAGCAGTACTTC
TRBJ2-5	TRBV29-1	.	CSVGGPRGTQYF	TGCAGCGTTGGAGGGCCCAGGGGGACCCAGTACTTC
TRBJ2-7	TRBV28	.	CASSLGADYEQYF	TGTGCCAGCAGTTTGGGGGCAGACTACGAGCAGTACTTC
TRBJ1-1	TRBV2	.	CASSRGEGNEAFF	TGTGCCAGCAGTCGAGGGGAGGGCAATGAAGCTTTCTTT
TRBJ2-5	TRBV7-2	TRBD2	CASSPLTSAETQYF	TGTGCCAGCAGCCCGCTGACTAGCGCAGAGACCCAGTACTTC
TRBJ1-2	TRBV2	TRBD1	CASSASKDRVVDYGYTF	TGTGCCAGCAGCGCCTCCAAGGACAGGGTGGTAGACTATGGCTACACCTTC
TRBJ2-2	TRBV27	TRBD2	CASSLSTSGGAVTGELFF	TGTGCCAGCAGTTTGTCGACTAGCGGGGGGGCGGTGACCGGGGAGCTGTTTTTT